Following are 5 T cell receptor beta chains from one sample sequenced in a study of blood T cell repertoires in COVID-19 (dated by TCRdb to 2020 to 2021). The library came from the immunoSEQ multiplex PCR assay. Held by TCRdb, this immuneACCESS table contains in-frame sequences only and omits some clones. Under half of the omission traces to an unresolved V gene where checked; the cause of the rest is unknown. Recorded for this sample are approximately 110,000 clones; about 88% of them occurred a single time. Under 9% of the sample belongs to the ten largest clones. Source material: peripheral blood. The receptors stem from a woman in her seventies who had recovered from COVID-19.

The CDR3 loop reads CASSPTGDAFSGNTIYF. The CDR3 DNA is TGTGCCAGCTCACCAACAGGGGACGCTTTCTCTGGAAACACCATATATTTT. The rearrangement uses TRBV18 and TRBJ1-3; the match to TRBD1 covers 7 bases. Germline V gene sequence: CDR1 KGHSH, CDR2 LQKENI. V lost 2 bases to trimming and J lost 0 bases; unmatched junction nucleotides: 7. The CDR3 runs 17 residues.

This clone was picked up one time. This chain's CDR3 is CASSPALAGVDEQYF. DNA of the CDR3: TGTGCCAGCAGCCCCGCTCTAGCGGGAGTAGATGAGCAGTACTTC. The chain links TRBV7-3 to TRBJ2-7; 10 bases line up with TRBD2. V lost 5 bases to trimming and J lost 7 bases; unmatched junction nucleotides: 11. This CDR3 has 15 residues. Germline V CDR1 and CDR2: SGHTA, FQGTGA. Together with reference TRBV7-3 and TRBJ2-7, the CDR3 gives the full variable domain: GAGVSQTPSNKVTEKGKYVELRCDPISGHTALYWYRQSLGQGPEFLIYFQGTGAADDSGLPNDRFFAVRPEGSVSTLKIQRTERGDSAVYLCASSPALAGVDEQYFGPGTRLTVT.

The chain is built from TRBV2 and TRBJ2-1, with a weak D call TRBD2 (6 bases). V gave up 6 bases and J gave up 0 bases, with 9 bases separating them. There are 14 residues in the CDR3. Germline V lookup: CDR1 SNHLY, CDR2 FYNNEI. CDR3 loop: CASSLAASYNEQFF. CDR3 in DNA: TGTGCCAGCAGCTTAGCGGCCTCCTACAATGAGCAGTTCTTC.

The rearrangement links TRBV27 to TRBJ1-4; 8 positions match TRBD1. The CDR3 sequence is 15 residues long. CDR1 is MNHEY, CDR2 SMNVEV, per germline (reference sequence). V shed 5 bases and J 7 bases; nucleotides not matched to a gene: 9. The CDR3 nucleotides read TGTGCCAGCAGTCCCGGACAGGGCCGGGGTGAAAAACTGTTTTTT. Protein sequence: CASSPGQGRGEKLFF.

This clone was detected only once. The chain combines TRBV4-3 with TRBJ2-5; 12 positions match TRBD2. The CDR3 totals 16 residues. Germline CDR1 reads LGHNA; CDR2 reads YSLEER. Trimming at V came to 1 base and at J to 2 bases, leaving 2 bases not matched to a gene. For the CDR3, the DNA is TGCGCCAGCAGCCAAGCACTAGCGGGGGGACAAGAGACCCAGTACTTC. Translation: CASSQALAGGQETQYF.